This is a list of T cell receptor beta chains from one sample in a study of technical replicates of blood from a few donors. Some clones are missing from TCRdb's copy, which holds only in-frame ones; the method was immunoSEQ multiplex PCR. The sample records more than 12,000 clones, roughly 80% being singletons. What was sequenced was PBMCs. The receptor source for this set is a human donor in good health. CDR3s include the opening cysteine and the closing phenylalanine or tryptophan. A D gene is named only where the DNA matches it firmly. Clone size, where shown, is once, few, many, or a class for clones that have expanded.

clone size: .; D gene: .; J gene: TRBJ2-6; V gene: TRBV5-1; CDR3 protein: CASSSGSGANVLTF; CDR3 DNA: TGCGCCAGCAGCTCAGGGTCCGGGGCCAACGTCCTGACTTTC
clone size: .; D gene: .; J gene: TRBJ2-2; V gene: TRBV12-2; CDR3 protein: CASRTDRGRETGELFF; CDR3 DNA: TGTGCAAGTCGCACGGACAGGGGGCGCGAAACCGGGGAGCTGTTTTTT
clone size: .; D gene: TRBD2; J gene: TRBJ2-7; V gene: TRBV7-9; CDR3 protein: CASSGGTSKNYEQYF; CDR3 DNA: TGTGCCAGCAGCGGGGGGACTAGCAAAAACTACGAGCAGTACTTC
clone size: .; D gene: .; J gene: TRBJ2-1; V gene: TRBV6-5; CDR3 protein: CASSYLQRGEQFF; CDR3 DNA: TGTGCCAGCAGTTACTTGCAGCGCGGTGAGCAGTTCTTC
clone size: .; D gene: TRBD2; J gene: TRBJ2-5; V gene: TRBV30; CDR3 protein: CAWSSAGVPETQYF; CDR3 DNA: TGTGCCTGGAGCTCAGCGGGAGTTCCAGAGACCCAGTACTTC
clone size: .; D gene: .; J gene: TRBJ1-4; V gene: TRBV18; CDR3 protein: CASSPRGGADEKLFF; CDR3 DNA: TGTGCCAGCTCACCAAGAGGGGGGGCTGATGAAAAACTGTTTTTT
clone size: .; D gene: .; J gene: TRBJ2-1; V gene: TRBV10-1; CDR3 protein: CASSNGVYNEQFF; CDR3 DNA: TGCGCCAGCAGTAATGGAGTCTACAATGAGCAGTTCTTC
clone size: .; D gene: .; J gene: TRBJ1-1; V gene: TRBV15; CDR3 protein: CATSREMTVLNTEAFF; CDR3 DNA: TGTGCCACCAGCAGGGAGATGACAGTTCTGAACACTGAAGCTTTCTTT
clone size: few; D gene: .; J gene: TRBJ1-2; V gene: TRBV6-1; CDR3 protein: CASRDTASSYTF; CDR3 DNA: TGTGCCAGCAGGGACACAGCTTCCAGCTACACCTTC
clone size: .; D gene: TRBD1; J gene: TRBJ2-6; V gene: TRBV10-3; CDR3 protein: CAIGGQGAFGANVLTF; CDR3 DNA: TGTGCCATCGGGGGACAGGGGGCATTTGGGGCCAACGTCCTGACTTTC
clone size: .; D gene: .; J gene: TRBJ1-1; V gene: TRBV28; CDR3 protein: CASSLSAGPPGGAFF; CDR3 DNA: TGTGCCAGCAGTTTATCGGCAGGCCCCCCCGGAGGAGCTTTCTTT
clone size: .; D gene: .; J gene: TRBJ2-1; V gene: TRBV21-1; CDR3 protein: CASSRGYHNEQFF; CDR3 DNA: TGTGCCAGCAGCAGAGGATACCACAATGAGCAGTTCTTC
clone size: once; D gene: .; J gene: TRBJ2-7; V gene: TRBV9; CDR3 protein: CASSVLRRPYEGQYF; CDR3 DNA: TGTGCCAGCAGCGTACTCCGAAGACCTTACGAGGGGCAGTACTTC
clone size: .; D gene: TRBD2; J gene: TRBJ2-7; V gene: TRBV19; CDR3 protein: CASRAGGAYEQYF; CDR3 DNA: TGTGCCAGTAGAGCGGGAGGGGCCTACGAGCAGTACTTC
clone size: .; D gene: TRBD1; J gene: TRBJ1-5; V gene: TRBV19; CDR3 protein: CASSTDRGQPQHF; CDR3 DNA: TGTGCCAGTAGTACAGACAGGGGACAGCCCCAGCATTTT
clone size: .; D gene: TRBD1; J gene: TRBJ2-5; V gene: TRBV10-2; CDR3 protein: CASSYGTVQETQYF; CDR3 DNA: TGCGCCAGCAGTTACGGGACAGTACAAGAGACCCAGTACTTC
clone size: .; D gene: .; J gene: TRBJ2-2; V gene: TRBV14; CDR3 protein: CASSLYGANTGELFF; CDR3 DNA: TGTGCCAGCAGCCTATACGGGGCGAACACCGGGGAGCTGTTTTTT
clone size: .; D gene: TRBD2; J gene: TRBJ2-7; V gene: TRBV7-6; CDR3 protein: CASSLGLAGYEQYF; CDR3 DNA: TGTGCCAGCAGCCTCGGACTAGCGGGTTACGAGCAGTACTTC
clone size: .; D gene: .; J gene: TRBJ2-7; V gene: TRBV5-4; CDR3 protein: CASSQAVEYEQYF; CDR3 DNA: TGTGCCAGCAGCCAGGCCGTGGAATACGAGCAGTACTTC
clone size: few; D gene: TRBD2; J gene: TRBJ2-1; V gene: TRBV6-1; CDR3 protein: CASSESLAVYNEQFF; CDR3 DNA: TGTGCCAGCAGTGAGAGTCTAGCGGTTTACAATGAGCAGTTCTTC
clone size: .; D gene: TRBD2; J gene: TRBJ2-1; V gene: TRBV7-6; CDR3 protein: CASSLLAGGPNEQFF; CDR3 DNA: TGTGCCAGCAGCTTACTAGCGGGAGGGCCGAATGAGCAGTTCTTC
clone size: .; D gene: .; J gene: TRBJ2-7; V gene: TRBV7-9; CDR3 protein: CATRGGSYEQYF; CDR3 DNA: TGTGCCACCAGGGGGGGCTCCTACGAGCAGTACTTC
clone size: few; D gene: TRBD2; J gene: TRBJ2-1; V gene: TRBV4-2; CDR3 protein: CASSQDYLAGYNEQFF; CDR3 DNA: TGTGCCAGCAGCCAAGATTACCTAGCGGGGTACAATGAGCAGTTCTTC
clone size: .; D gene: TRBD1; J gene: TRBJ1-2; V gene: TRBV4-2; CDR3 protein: CASSQQTGGNLNGYTF; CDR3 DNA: TGTGCCAGCAGCCAGCAGACAGGGGGCAACCTCAATGGCTACACCTTC
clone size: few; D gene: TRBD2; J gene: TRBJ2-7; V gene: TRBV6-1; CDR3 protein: CASSEETSVYEQYF; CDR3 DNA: TGTGCCAGCAGTGAAGAAACTAGCGTCTACGAGCAGTACTTC
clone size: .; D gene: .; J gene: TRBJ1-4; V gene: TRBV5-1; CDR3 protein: CASSPDSTNEKLFF; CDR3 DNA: TGCGCCAGCAGCCCGGACAGTACTAATGAAAAACTGTTTTTT
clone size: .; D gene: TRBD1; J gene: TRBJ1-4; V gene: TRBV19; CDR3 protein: CASTLWGQGFEAQKEKLFF; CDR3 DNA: TGTGCCAGTACCCTCTGGGGACAGGGCTTTGAGGCCCAGAAGGAAAAACTGTTTTTT
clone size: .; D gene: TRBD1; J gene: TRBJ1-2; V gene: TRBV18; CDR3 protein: CASSPPGVTGAYTF; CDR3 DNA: TGTGCCAGCTCACCACCGGGGGTCACAGGGGCTTACACCTTC
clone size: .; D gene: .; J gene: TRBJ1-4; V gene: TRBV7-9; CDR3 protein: CASNKGGERLFF; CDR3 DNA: TGTGCCAGCAACAAGGGGGGGGAACGACTGTTTTTT
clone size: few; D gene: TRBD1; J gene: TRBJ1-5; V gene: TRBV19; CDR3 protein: CASSWAGGINQPQHF; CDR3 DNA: TGTGCCAGTAGTTGGGCAGGGGGCATTAATCAGCCCCAGCATTTT
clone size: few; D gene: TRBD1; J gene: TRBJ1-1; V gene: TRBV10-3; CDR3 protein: CAISVRGQASVVF; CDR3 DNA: TGTGCCATCAGTGTCCGGGGACAGGCGTCGGTAGTCTTT
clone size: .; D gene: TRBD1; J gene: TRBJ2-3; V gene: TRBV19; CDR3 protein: CASRYRGLGDTQYF; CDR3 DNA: TGTGCCAGTCGGTACAGGGGGCTGGGAGATACGCAGTATTTT
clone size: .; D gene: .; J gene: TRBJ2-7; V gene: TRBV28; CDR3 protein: CASRSSGSYEQYF; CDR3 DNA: TGTGCCAGCCGGTCCTCAGGCTCCTACGAGCAGTACTTC
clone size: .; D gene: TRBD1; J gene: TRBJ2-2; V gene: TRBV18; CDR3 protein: CASSPDRANTGELFF; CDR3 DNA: TGTGCCAGCTCACCGGACAGGGCGAACACCGGGGAGCTGTTTTTT